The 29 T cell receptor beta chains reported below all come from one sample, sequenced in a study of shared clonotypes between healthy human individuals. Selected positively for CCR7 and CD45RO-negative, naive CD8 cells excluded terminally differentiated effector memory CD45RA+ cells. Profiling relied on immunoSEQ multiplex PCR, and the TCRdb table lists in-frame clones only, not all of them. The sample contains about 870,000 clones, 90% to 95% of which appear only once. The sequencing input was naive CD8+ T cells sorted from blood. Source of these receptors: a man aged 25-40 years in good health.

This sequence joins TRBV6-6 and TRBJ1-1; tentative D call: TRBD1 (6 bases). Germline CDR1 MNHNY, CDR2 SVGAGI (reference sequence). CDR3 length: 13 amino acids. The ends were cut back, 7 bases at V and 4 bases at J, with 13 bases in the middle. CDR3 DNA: TGTGCCAGCAACGCCCCAGGGGCCACTGAAGCTTTCTTT. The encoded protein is CASNAPGATEAFF.

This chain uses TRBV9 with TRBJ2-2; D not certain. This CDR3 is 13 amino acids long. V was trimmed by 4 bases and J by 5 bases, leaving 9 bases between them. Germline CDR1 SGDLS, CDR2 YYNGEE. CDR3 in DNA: TGTGCCAGCAGCCTAGTGGGTACCGGGGAGCTGTTTTTT. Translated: CASSLVGTGELFF.

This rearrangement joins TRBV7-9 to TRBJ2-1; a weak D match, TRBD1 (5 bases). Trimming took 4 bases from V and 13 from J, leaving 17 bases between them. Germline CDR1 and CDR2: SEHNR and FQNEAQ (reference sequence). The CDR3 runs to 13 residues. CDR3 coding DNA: TGTGCCAGCAGCTCCACCTCTAGGGGTGCCCAGTTCTTC. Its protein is CASSSTSRGAQFF.

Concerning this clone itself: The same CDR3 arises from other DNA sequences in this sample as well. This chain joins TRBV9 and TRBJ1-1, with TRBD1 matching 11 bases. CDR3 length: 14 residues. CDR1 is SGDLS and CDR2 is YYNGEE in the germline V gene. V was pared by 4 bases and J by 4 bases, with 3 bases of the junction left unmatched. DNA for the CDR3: TGTGCCAGCAGCCCAGGGACAGGGGGCACTGAAGCTTTCTTT. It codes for CASSPGTGGTEAFF.

The chain's CDR3 is CSADLADQGRTDTQYF. The CDR3 nucleotides are TGCAGCGCCGACCTAGCGGACCAGGGCCGCACAGATACGCAGTATTTT. The rearrangement joins TRBV29-1 to TRBJ2-3, with 7 bases lining up with TRBD2. The CDR3 has 16 residues. The V and J ends lost 7 bases and 1 base, in that order; junction bases with no gene match: 14. Germline assignment: CDR1 SQVTM and CDR2 ANQGSEA.

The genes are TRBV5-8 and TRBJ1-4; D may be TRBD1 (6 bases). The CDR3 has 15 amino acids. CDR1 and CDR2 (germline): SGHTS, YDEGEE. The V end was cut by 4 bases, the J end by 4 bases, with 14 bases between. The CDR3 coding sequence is TGTGCCAGCAGCGTCCGGGGGGCAGTTAATGAAAAACTGTTTTTT. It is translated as CASSVRGAVNEKLFF.

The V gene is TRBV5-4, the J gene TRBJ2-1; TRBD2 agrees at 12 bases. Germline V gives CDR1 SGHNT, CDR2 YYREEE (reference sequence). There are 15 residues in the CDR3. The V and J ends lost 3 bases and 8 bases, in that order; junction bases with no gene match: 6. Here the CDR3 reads CASSSSSGRGDEQFF. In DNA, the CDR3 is TGTGCCAGCAGCTCCTCTAGCGGGAGGGGAGATGAGCAGTTCTTC.

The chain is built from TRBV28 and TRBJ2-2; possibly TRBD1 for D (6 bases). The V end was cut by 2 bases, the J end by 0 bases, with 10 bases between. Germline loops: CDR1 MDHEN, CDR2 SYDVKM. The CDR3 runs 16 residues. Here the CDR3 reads CASSLTGQTNTGELFF. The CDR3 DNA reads TGTGCCAGCAGTTTAACCGGACAGACGAACACCGGGGAGCTGTTTTTT. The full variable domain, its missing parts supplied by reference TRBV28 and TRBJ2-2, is DVKVTQSSRYLVKRTGEKVFLECVQDMDHENMFWYRQDPGLGLRLIYFSYDVKMKEKGDIPEGYSVSREKKERFSLILESASTNQTSMYLCASSLTGQTNTGELFFGEGSRLTVL.

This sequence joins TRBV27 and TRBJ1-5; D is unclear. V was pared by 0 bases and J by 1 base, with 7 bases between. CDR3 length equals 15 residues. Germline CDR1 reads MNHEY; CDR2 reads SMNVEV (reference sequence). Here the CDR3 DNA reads TGTGCCAGCAGTTTATCGATAGGCAGCAATCAGCCCCAGCATTTT. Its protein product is CASSLSIGSNQPQHF.

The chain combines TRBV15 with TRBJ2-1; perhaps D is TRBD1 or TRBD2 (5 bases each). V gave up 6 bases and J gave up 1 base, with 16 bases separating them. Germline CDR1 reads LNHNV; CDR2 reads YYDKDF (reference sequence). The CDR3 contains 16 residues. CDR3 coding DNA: TGTGCCACCAGTCACGGGGCTGGCTTTTCCTACAATGAGCAGTTCTTC. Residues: CATSHGAGFSYNEQFF. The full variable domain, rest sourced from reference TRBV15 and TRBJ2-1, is DAMVIQNPRYQVTQFGKPVTLSCSQTLNHNVMYWYQQKSSQAPKLLFHYYDKDFNNEADTPDNFQSRRPNTSFCFLDIRSPGLGDTAMYLCATSHGAGFSYNEQFFGPGTRLTVL.

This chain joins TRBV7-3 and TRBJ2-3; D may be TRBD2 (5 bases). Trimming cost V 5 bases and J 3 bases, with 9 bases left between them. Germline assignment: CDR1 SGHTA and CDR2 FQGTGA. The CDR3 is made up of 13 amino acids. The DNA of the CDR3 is TGTGCCAGCAGCGTGACGGGGACAGATACGCAGTATTTT. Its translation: CASSVTGTDTQYF.

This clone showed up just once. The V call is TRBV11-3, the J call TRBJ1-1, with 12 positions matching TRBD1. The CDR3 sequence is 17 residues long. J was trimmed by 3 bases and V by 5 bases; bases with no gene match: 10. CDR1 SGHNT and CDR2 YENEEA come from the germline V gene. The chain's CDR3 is CASSNAGTGGPDTEAFF. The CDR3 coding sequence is TGTGCCAGCAGCAACGCCGGGACAGGGGGCCCTGACACTGAAGCTTTCTTT.

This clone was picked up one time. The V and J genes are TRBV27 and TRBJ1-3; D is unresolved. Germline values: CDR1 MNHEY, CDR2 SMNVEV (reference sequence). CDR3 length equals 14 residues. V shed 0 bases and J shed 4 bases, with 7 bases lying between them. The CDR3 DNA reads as TGTGCCAGCAGTTTATCGTGGAAAGGAAACACCATATATTTT. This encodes CASSLSWKGNTIYF.

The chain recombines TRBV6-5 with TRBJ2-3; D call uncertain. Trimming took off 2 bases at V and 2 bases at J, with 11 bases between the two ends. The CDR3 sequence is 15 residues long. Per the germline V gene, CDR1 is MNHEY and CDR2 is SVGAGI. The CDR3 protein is CASSYIVGSTDTQYF. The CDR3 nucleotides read TGTGCCAGCAGTTACATTGTCGGGTCCACAGATACGCAGTATTTT.

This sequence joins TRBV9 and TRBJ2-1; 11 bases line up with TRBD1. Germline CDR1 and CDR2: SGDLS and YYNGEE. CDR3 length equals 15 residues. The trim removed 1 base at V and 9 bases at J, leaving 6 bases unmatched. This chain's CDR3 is CASSVWDRGSSEQFF. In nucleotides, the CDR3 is TGTGCCAGCAGCGTATGGGACAGGGGGTCTAGTGAGCAGTTCTTC.

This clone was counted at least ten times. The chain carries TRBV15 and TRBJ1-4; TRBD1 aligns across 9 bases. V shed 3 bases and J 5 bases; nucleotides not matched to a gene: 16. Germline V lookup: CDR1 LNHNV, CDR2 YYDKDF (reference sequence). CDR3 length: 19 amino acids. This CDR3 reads CATSRDYGGTGLKNEKLFF. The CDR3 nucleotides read TGTGCCACCAGCAGGGATTACGGTGGGACAGGGTTAAAGAATGAAAAACTGTTTTTT.

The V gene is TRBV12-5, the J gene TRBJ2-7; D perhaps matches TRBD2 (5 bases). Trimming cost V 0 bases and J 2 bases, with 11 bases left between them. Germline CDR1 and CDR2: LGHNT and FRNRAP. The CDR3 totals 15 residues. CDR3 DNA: TGTGCTAGTGGTTTGGTACGAGGGTACCCCTACGAGCAGTACTTC. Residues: CASGLVRGYPYEQYF.

DNA of the CDR3: TGTGCCAGTAGTAGGGGCCTGAAAACCTACGAGCAGTACTTC. Amino acids: CASSRGLKTYEQYF. The chain employs TRBV19 and TRBJ2-7; D is perhaps TRBD1 (5 bases). The CDR3 spans 14 residues. The germline gives CDR1 LNHDA, CDR2 SQIVND (reference sequence). Trimming left V 4 bases short and J 2 bases short, with 12 bases between.

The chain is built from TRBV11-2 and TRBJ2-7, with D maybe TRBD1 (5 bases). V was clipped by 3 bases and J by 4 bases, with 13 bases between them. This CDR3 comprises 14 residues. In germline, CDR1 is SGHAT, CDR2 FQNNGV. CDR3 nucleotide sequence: TGTGCCAGCAGCTTTTCAGGGCCCCCTTACGAGCAGTACTTC. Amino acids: CASSFSGPPYEQYF.

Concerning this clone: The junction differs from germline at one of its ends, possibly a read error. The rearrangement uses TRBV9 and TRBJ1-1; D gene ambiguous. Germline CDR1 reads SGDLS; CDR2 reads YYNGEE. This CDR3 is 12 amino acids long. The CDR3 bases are TGTGCCAGCAGCGTAGCGAGCCCCGAGAACCCCTTT. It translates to CASSVASPENPF.

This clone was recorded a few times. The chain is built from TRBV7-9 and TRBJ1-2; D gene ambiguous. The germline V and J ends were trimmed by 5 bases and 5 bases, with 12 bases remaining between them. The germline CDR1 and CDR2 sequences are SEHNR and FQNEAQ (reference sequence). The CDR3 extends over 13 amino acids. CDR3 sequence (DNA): TGTGCCAGCAGCGACGGACTGATGTATGGCTACACCTTC. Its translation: CASSDGLMYGYTF.

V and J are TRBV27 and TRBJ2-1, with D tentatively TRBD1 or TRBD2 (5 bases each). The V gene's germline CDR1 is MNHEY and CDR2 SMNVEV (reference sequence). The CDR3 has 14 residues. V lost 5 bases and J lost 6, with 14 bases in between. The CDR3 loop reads CASSKPGPPNEQFF. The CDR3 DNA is TGTGCCAGCAGTAAACCGGGACCCCCCAATGAGCAGTTCTTC.

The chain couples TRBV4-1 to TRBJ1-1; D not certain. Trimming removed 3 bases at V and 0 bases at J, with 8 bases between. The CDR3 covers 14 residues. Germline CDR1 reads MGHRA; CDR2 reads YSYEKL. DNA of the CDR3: TGCGCCAGCAGCCAGACACAATTGAACACTGAAGCTTTCTTT. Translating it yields CASSQTQLNTEAFF.

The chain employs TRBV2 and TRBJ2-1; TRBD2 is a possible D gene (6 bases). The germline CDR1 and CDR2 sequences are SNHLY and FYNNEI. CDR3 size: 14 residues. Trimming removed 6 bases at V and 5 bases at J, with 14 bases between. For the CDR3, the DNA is TGTGCCAGCAGGGCGGGACTGGCTAACAATGAGCAGTTCTTC. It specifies CASRAGLANNEQFF. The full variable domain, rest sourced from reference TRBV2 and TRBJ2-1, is EPEVTQTPSHQVTQMGQEVILRCVPISNHLYFYWYRQILGQKVEFLVSFYNNEISEKSEIFDDQFSVERPDGSNFTLKIRSTKLEDSAMYFCASRAGLANNEQFFGPGTRLTVL.

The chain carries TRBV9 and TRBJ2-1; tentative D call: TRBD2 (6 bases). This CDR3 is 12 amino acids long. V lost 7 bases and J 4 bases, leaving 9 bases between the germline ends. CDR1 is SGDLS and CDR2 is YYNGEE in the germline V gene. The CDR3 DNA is TGTGCCAGCGGCGGGAAATACAATGAGCAGTTCTTC. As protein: CASGGKYNEQFF.

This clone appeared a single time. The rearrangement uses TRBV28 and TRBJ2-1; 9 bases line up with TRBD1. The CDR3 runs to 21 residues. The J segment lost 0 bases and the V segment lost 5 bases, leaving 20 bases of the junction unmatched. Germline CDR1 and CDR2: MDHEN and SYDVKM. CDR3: CASSRRDRASIGADSYNEQFF. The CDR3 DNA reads TGTGCCAGCAGTCGCCGGGACAGGGCCTCGATAGGCGCAGACTCCTACAATGAGCAGTTCTTC.

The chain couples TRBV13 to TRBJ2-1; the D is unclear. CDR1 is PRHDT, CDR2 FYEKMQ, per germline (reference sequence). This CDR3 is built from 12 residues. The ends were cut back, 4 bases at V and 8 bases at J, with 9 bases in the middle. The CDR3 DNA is TGTGCCAGCAGCTCAGAAGAATATGAGCAGTTCTTC. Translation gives CASSSEEYEQFF.

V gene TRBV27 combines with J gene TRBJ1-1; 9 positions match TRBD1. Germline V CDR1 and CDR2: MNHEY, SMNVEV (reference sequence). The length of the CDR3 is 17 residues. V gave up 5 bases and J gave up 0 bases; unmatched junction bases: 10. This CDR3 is CASSPIGTGGLNTEAFF. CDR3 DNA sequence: TGTGCCAGCAGTCCGATCGGTACAGGGGGCCTGAACACTGAAGCTTTCTTT.

CDR3 in amino acids: CASTTSGLAGVDTQYF. The CDR3 bases are TGTGCCAGCACCACCTCGGGACTAGCGGGAGTAGATACGCAGTATTTT. The J gene is TRBJ2-3, the V gene TRBV5-5, with TRBD2 matching over 14 bases. Germline V gene lookup returns CDR1 SGHKS and CDR2 YYEKEE (reference sequence). Trimming removed 6 bases from V and 5 bases from J; junction bases left unmatched: 8. This CDR3 has 16 residues.